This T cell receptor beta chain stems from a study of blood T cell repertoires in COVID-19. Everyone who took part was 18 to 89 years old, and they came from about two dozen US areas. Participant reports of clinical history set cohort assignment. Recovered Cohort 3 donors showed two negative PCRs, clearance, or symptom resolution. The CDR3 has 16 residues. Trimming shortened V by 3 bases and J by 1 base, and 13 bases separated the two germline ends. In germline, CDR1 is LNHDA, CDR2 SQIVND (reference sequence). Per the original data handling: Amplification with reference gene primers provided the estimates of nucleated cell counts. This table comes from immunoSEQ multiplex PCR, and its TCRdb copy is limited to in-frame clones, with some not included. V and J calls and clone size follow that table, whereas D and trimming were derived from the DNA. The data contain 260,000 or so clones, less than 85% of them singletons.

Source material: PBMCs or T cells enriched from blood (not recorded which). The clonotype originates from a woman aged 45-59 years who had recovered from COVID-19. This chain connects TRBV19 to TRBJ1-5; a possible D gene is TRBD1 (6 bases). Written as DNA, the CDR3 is TGTGCCAGTAGTATTCGGGGGGCGTTGAGCAATCAGCCCCAGCATTTT. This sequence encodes CASSIRGALSNQPQHF. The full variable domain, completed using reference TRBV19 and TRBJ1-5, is DGGITQSPKYLFRKEGQNVTLSCEQNLNHDAMYWYRQDPGQGLRLIYYSQIVNDFQKGDIAEGYSVSREKKESFPLTVTSAQKNPTAFYLCASSIRGALSNQPQHFGDGTRLSIL.